This TCR beta chain appears in the sequencing data of a study of shared clonotypes between healthy human individuals. The germline V gene encodes CDR1 MNHEY and CDR2 SMNVEV (reference sequence). This CDR3 spans 13 amino acids. V lost 3 bases and J lost 2, with 7 bases in between. The test was conducted at deep level. Repertoires were generated with immunoSEQ multiplex PCR, while TCRdb's copy carries only in-frame clones and drops some. The sample includes around 2.5 million clones, roughly 93% of them seen just once. What was sequenced was naive CD4+ T cells from PBMCs. Subset indicated: CD45RA+ positively selected. V usage is TRBV27 and J usage is TRBJ1-1; D gene uncertain. This clonotype was sampled from a man between 18 and 29 years old in good health. Some clones in this sample may be carry-over from other donors' samples. CDR3 loop: CASSFRANTEAFF. In DNA form, the CDR3 reads TGTGCCAGCAGTTTTCGGGCCAACACTGAAGCTTTCTTT.